The rows below give T cell receptor beta chains drawn from one sample of a study of control samples from healthy donors and cancer patients. Here immunoSEQ multiplex PCR was the method, and the copy in TCRdb shows in-frame clones only, minus some. The sample yields approximately 87,000 clones, around 92% seen once. The sample was blood. These receptor sequences come from a man aged 50 to 59 in good health. Both conserved end residues are trimmed from each CDR3. Fields, in order: V gene, CDR3 protein.

>TRBV14
ASSHSRGGARYNEQF
>TRBV7-2
ASSGRGYTEAF
>TRBV12-3/TRBV12-4
ASSLGITPEAF
>TRBV6-4
ASLDSPGNTIY
>TRBV18
ASSPTSGGYTDTQY
>TRBV11-2
ASSSGNSPLH
>TRBV7-9
ASSETDPYYGYT
>TRBV24-1
ATSDFTGGQPQH
>TRBV30
AWSERHEAF
>TRBV2
ASLAQGWYEQY
>TRBV7-9
ASSSSGGTDAF